This is a list of T cell receptor beta chains from one sample in a study of response to subunit inactivated influenza vaccine. TCRdb recomputed calls from the RT-PCR reads with MiXCR, one row per CDR3 protein. The table shows roughly 630,000 distinct CDR3 sequences, with about 14% occurring only once. This specimen consisted of PBMCs from blood, obtained 14 days before vaccination. The source is a man aged 50-60 years who received an inactivated influenza vaccine. CDR3s include the opening cysteine and the closing phenylalanine or tryptophan. D genes are given only for firm matches. For some rows the clone size is stated as once, few or many, or as a class when expanded; others skip it.

j_gene: TRBJ2-2
abundance: -
d_gene: TRBD1
v_gene: TRBV20-1
CDR3nt: TGCAGTGCCGACCGGGCGGACAGGGCAAACACCGGGGAGCTGTTTTTT
CDR3aa: CSADRADRANTGELFF

j_gene: TRBJ1-1
abundance: many
d_gene: -
v_gene: TRBV29-1
CDR3nt: TGCAGCGTTGAGCAGGTTCGCGCTTTCTTT
CDR3aa: CSVEQVRAFF

j_gene: TRBJ2-6
abundance: -
d_gene: -
v_gene: TRBV28
CDR3nt: TGTGCCAGCAAAAGGAGTCGGGACCTACCGGGTCGGAGCTCTGGGGCCAACGTCCTGACTTTC
CDR3aa: CASKRSRDLPGRSSGANVLTF

j_gene: TRBJ1-1
abundance: many
d_gene: -
v_gene: TRBV29-1
CDR3nt: TGCAGCGTGGCCAAACAGGCTGGCGCTGAAGCTTTCTTT
CDR3aa: CSVAKQAGAEAFF

j_gene: TRBJ2-7
abundance: -
d_gene: TRBD1
v_gene: TRBV20-1
CDR3nt: TGCAGCGCCGGGACAGGGGACACCTACGAGCAGTACTTC
CDR3aa: CSAGTGDTYEQYF

j_gene: TRBJ2-7
abundance: -
d_gene: -
v_gene: TRBV28
CDR3nt: TGTGCCAGCAGTTTTCGTCGAAACTACGAGCAGTACTTC
CDR3aa: CASSFRRNYEQYF

j_gene: TRBJ2-5
abundance: few
d_gene: -
v_gene: TRBV7-9
CDR3nt: TGTGCCAGCAGCCCGGCGATAGAGACCCAGTACTTC
CDR3aa: CASSPAIETQYF

j_gene: TRBJ1-4
abundance: -
d_gene: -
v_gene: TRBV20-1
CDR3nt: TGCAGTGCTAGAGATCACGGCCTTTACACTGAAAAACTGTTTTTT
CDR3aa: CSARDHGLYTEKLFF

j_gene: TRBJ2-5
abundance: few
d_gene: -
v_gene: TRBV6-1
CDR3nt: TGTGCCAGCAGTCCCCTTCGGGGAGGCGAGACCCAGTACTTC
CDR3aa: CASSPLRGGETQYF

j_gene: TRBJ2-7
abundance: -
d_gene: TRBD1
v_gene: TRBV12-3/TRBV12-4
CDR3nt: TGTGCCAGCAGCTGGGACAGGGCCGTCGAGCAGTACTTC
CDR3aa: CASSWDRAVEQYF

j_gene: TRBJ2-3
abundance: many
d_gene: TRBD2
v_gene: TRBV4-1
CDR3nt: TGCGCCAGCAGCCAAGCTTTGCGGGGGGGCACAGATACGCAGTATTTT
CDR3aa: CASSQALRGGTDTQYF

j_gene: TRBJ1-5
abundance: many
d_gene: TRBD1
v_gene: TRBV20-1
CDR3nt: TGCAGTGCTATCAGTGAGGGGGCCAGACAGCCCCAGCATTTT
CDR3aa: CSAISEGARQPQHF

j_gene: TRBJ2-1
abundance: -
d_gene: TRBD1
v_gene: TRBV12-3/TRBV12-4
CDR3nt: TGTGCCAGCACCCTAACAGGGGCGACATACAATGAGCAGTTCTTC
CDR3aa: CASTLTGATYNEQFF

j_gene: TRBJ2-2
abundance: -
d_gene: -
v_gene: TRBV5-1
CDR3nt: TGCGCCAGCAGCCGACAAGAGGGTGGCGGGGAGCTGTTTTTT
CDR3aa: CASSRQEGGGELFF

j_gene: TRBJ2-1
abundance: many
d_gene: TRBD1
v_gene: TRBV6-2/TRBV6-3
CDR3nt: TGTGCCAGCAGAGGGACAGGATTATACAATGAGCAGTTCTTC
CDR3aa: CASRGTGLYNEQFF

j_gene: TRBJ1-6
abundance: once
d_gene: -
v_gene: TRBV2
CDR3nt: TGTGCCAGCAGTGAAACAGTCAAGAATTCACCCGTCCACTTT
CDR3aa: CASSETVKNSPVHF

j_gene: TRBJ1-2
abundance: -
d_gene: -
v_gene: TRBV7-3
CDR3nt: TGTGCCAGCAGCTTAAACGGGGGGCAGGCCTATGGCTACACCTTC
CDR3aa: CASSLNGGQAYGYTF

j_gene: TRBJ2-7
abundance: few
d_gene: -
v_gene: TRBV18
CDR3nt: TGTGCCAGCTCACCCCCGTGGGACACCTACGAGCAGTACTTC
CDR3aa: CASSPPWDTYEQYF

j_gene: TRBJ1-5
abundance: -
d_gene: TRBD1
v_gene: TRBV12-3/TRBV12-4
CDR3nt: TGTGCCAGCAGGAAACAGGGGTACAATCAGCCCCAGCATTTT
CDR3aa: CASRKQGYNQPQHF

j_gene: TRBJ2-2
abundance: few
d_gene: TRBD1
v_gene: TRBV6-2/TRBV6-3
CDR3nt: TGTGCCAGCATCTCCGCCGGGACAGTGGACACCGGGGAGCTGTTTTTT
CDR3aa: CASISAGTVDTGELFF

j_gene: TRBJ1-2
abundance: -
d_gene: -
v_gene: TRBV7-9
CDR3nt: TGTGCCAGCAGCCGACCCGAGAGGCGAGGTGGCTACACCTTC
CDR3aa: CASSRPERRGGYTF

j_gene: TRBJ2-3
abundance: -
d_gene: -
v_gene: TRBV5-1
CDR3nt: TGCGCCAGCAGCAAGGGACTGGAATCTAGCACAGATACGCAGTATTTT
CDR3aa: CASSKGLESSTDTQYF

j_gene: TRBJ1-5
abundance: -
d_gene: -
v_gene: TRBV2
CDR3nt: TGTGCCAGCAGTGGATGGGAGCATCAGCCCCAGCATTTT
CDR3aa: CASSGWEHQPQHF

j_gene: TRBJ2-1
abundance: many
d_gene: -
v_gene: TRBV6-5
CDR3nt: TGTGCCAGCAGTTACTCGAATATCGGGGGCGTCTACAATGAGCAGTTCTTC
CDR3aa: CASSYSNIGGVYNEQFF

j_gene: TRBJ1-5
abundance: -
d_gene: -
v_gene: TRBV20-1
CDR3nt: TGCAGTGCTAGTGAGGACGGGTTAGGGCCCCAGCATTTT
CDR3aa: CSASEDGLGPQHF

j_gene: TRBJ2-7
abundance: -
d_gene: -
v_gene: TRBV28
CDR3nt: TGTGCCAGCAGTCTGAAACAGTCCTACGAGCAGTACTTC
CDR3aa: CASSLKQSYEQYF

j_gene: TRBJ2-3
abundance: few
d_gene: -
v_gene: TRBV5-1
CDR3nt: TGCGCCAGCAGCGCGCCCAGGGGATTAGATACGCAGTATTTT
CDR3aa: CASSAPRGLDTQYF

j_gene: TRBJ2-7
abundance: many
d_gene: TRBD2
v_gene: TRBV29-1
CDR3nt: TGCAGCGTTGAAGATAGACTAGCCCACGAGCAGTACTTC
CDR3aa: CSVEDRLAHEQYF

j_gene: TRBJ2-1
abundance: few
d_gene: TRBD1
v_gene: TRBV12-3/TRBV12-4
CDR3nt: TGTGCCAGCGGTGCGACAGGGGGAACACTCGGGCAGTTCTTC
CDR3aa: CASGATGGTLGQFF

j_gene: TRBJ2-7
abundance: few
d_gene: -
v_gene: TRBV19
CDR3nt: TGTGCCAGTAGTTTTCCCGGGACCGATGTGGGACAGTACTTC
CDR3aa: CASSFPGTDVGQYF

j_gene: TRBJ1-2
abundance: few
d_gene: -
v_gene: TRBV19
CDR3nt: TGTGCCAGTAGTATAGATTATCCCCCCCGTGGGACGTACGGCTACACCTTC
CDR3aa: CASSIDYPPRGTYGYTF

j_gene: TRBJ1-2
abundance: few
d_gene: -
v_gene: TRBV7-2
CDR3nt: TGTGCCAGCAGCCCAGGGCCCGTTACGGATGGCTACACCTTC
CDR3aa: CASSPGPVTDGYTF

j_gene: TRBJ1-1
abundance: -
d_gene: -
v_gene: TRBV5-1
CDR3nt: TGCGCCAGCAGCGTGGGATCCGCCACTGAAGCTTTCTTT
CDR3aa: CASSVGSATEAFF

j_gene: TRBJ2-1
abundance: many
d_gene: TRBD2
v_gene: TRBV11-2
CDR3nt: TGTGCCAGCAGCCCCAGCGGGACCTACAATGAGCAGTTCTTC
CDR3aa: CASSPSGTYNEQFF

j_gene: TRBJ2-7
abundance: -
d_gene: -
v_gene: TRBV7-8
CDR3nt: TGTGCCAGCAGCCCAGAGCACGTCGAGCAGTACTTC
CDR3aa: CASSPEHVEQYF

j_gene: TRBJ2-3
abundance: many
d_gene: -
v_gene: TRBV6-2/TRBV6-3
CDR3nt: TGTGCCAGCAGTAGAAGGGGGGCAGATACGCAGTATTTT
CDR3aa: CASSRRGADTQYF

j_gene: TRBJ1-2
abundance: few
d_gene: -
v_gene: TRBV7-8
CDR3nt: TGTGCCAGCAGCTCGTCCGGTGGTCTCTATGGCTACACCTTC
CDR3aa: CASSSSGGLYGYTF

j_gene: TRBJ2-3
abundance: -
d_gene: -
v_gene: TRBV12-3/TRBV12-4
CDR3nt: TGTGCCAGCAGTCCGACAGCGGATACGCAGTATTTT
CDR3aa: CASSPTADTQYF

j_gene: TRBJ2-1
abundance: many
d_gene: -
v_gene: TRBV12-3/TRBV12-4
CDR3nt: TGTGCCAGCAGTCCAACAGGGTACTACAATGAGCAGTTCTTC
CDR3aa: CASSPTGYYNEQFF

j_gene: TRBJ2-1
abundance: -
d_gene: TRBD2
v_gene: TRBV6-5
CDR3nt: TGTGCCAGCAGTTACTCTCCTAGCGGGAATGAGCAGTTCTTC
CDR3aa: CASSYSPSGNEQFF

j_gene: TRBJ2-1
abundance: -
d_gene: TRBD2
v_gene: TRBV20-1
CDR3nt: TGCAGTGCTAGCAGACTAGCTTTTACGAATGAGCAGTTCTTC
CDR3aa: CSASRLAFTNEQFF

j_gene: TRBJ2-6
abundance: -
d_gene: TRBD1
v_gene: TRBV20-1
CDR3nt: TGCAGTGCCGTAACAGGGGCTGGGGCCAACGTCCTGACTTTC
CDR3aa: CSAVTGAGANVLTF

j_gene: TRBJ1-2
abundance: few
d_gene: -
v_gene: TRBV12-3/TRBV12-4
CDR3nt: TGTGCCAGCAGCCACAATACCAGGGGCGGCTATGGCTACACCTTC
CDR3aa: CASSHNTRGGYGYTF

j_gene: TRBJ2-1
abundance: few
d_gene: TRBD2
v_gene: TRBV12-3/TRBV12-4
CDR3nt: TGTGCCAGCAGTTCCGGGACTAGCGGGGGAGGACAGTTCTTC
CDR3aa: CASSSGTSGGGQFF

j_gene: TRBJ2-1
abundance: few
d_gene: -
v_gene: TRBV5-1
CDR3nt: TGCGCCAGCAGCTTGGGGACAGCCCAGCAGTTCTTC
CDR3aa: CASSLGTAQQFF

j_gene: TRBJ2-1
abundance: few
d_gene: -
v_gene: TRBV29-1
CDR3nt: TGCAGCGGAGCCCCCAAAAGCTCCTACAATGAGCAGTTCTTC
CDR3aa: CSGAPKSSYNEQFF

j_gene: TRBJ2-5
abundance: few
d_gene: TRBD2
v_gene: TRBV27
CDR3nt: TGTGCCAGCAGTTTCCGGGAGGGATGGGAGACCCAGTACTTC
CDR3aa: CASSFREGWETQYF

j_gene: TRBJ2-1
abundance: -
d_gene: -
v_gene: TRBV28
CDR3nt: TGTGCCTCCCTCGGGGAGCCCTCCTACAATGAGCAGTTCTTC
CDR3aa: CASLGEPSYNEQFF

j_gene: TRBJ2-5
abundance: few
d_gene: TRBD1
v_gene: TRBV24-1
CDR3nt: TGTGCCACCAGTGAACAACCCGGGACAGGGGCTCCGGAGACCCAGTACTTC
CDR3aa: CATSEQPGTGAPETQYF

j_gene: TRBJ2-1
abundance: -
d_gene: TRBD1
v_gene: TRBV12-3/TRBV12-4
CDR3nt: TGTGCCAGCAGTTTACGCGGCAGGGGGTACAATGAGCAGTTCTTC
CDR3aa: CASSLRGRGYNEQFF

j_gene: TRBJ2-1
abundance: many
d_gene: TRBD2
v_gene: TRBV14
CDR3nt: TGTGCCAGCAGCCGCCTAGCGGGAGGGTCATACAATGAGCAGTTCTTC
CDR3aa: CASSRLAGGSYNEQFF

j_gene: TRBJ1-2
abundance: few
d_gene: -
v_gene: TRBV7-9
CDR3nt: TGTGCCAGCAGCTTAAGGACAGACTATGGCTACACCTTC
CDR3aa: CASSLRTDYGYTF

j_gene: TRBJ1-5
abundance: many
d_gene: -
v_gene: TRBV20-1
CDR3nt: TGCAGTGCTAGAGATACGGGGGGGGGTAGCAATCAGCCCCAGCATTTT
CDR3aa: CSARDTGGGSNQPQHF

j_gene: TRBJ2-1
abundance: few
d_gene: -
v_gene: TRBV4-1
CDR3nt: TGCGCCAGCAGCCAAGATCTTGGTCCCAATGAGCAGTTCTTC
CDR3aa: CASSQDLGPNEQFF

j_gene: TRBJ1-2
abundance: few
d_gene: -
v_gene: TRBV20-1
CDR3nt: TGCAGTGCTAGAGATAACTATGGCTACACCTTC
CDR3aa: CSARDNYGYTF

j_gene: TRBJ2-3
abundance: -
d_gene: -
v_gene: TRBV4-3
CDR3nt: TGCGCCAGCAGCCGTCGACTAGGTAGCACAGATACGCAGTATTTT
CDR3aa: CASSRRLGSTDTQYF

j_gene: TRBJ2-1
abundance: -
d_gene: -
v_gene: TRBV25-1
CDR3nt: TGTGCCAGCAGTGAACTTAATGAGCAGTTCTTC
CDR3aa: CASSELNEQFF

j_gene: TRBJ2-5
abundance: few
d_gene: -
v_gene: TRBV7-7
CDR3nt: TGTGCCAGCAGCTTAGGCTCCACGTATCAAGAGACCCAGTACTTC
CDR3aa: CASSLGSTYQETQYF

j_gene: TRBJ2-3
abundance: -
d_gene: -
v_gene: TRBV5-1
CDR3nt: TGCGCCAGCAGGCCAAAACCCCGGGATCTTAGCACAGATACGCAGTATTTT
CDR3aa: CASRPKPRDLSTDTQYF

j_gene: TRBJ2-3
abundance: few
d_gene: TRBD2
v_gene: TRBV6-5
CDR3nt: TGTGCCAGCAGTTCCGCTCTGGGGGGGGGAACAGATACGCAGTATTTT
CDR3aa: CASSSALGGGTDTQYF